This T cell receptor (beta chain) was identified during a study of shared clonotypes between healthy human individuals. CDR3 length: 13 residues. Trimming removed 8 bases from V and 0 bases from J, with 11 bases in between. Per germline, CDR1 SNHLY and CDR2 FYNNEI. The data were produced by immunoSEQ multiplex PCR, yet TCRdb's version contains in-frame clones alone and is incomplete. Of approximately 320,000 clones listed, around 74% are singletons. The TCR comes from a man aged 30 to 45 in good health. The chain recombines TRBV2 with TRBJ2-7; D could derive from TRBD1 or TRBD2 (5 bases each). Sequenced input: memory CD4+ T cells sorted from blood. Subset: CD45RA-negative fraction. The CDR3 loop reads CASSGAGSYEQYF. For the CDR3, the DNA is TGTGCCAGCTCCGGGGCGGGCTCCTACGAGCAGTACTTC.